The table lists the clone carrying this T cell receptor (beta chain) with many counts. Its antigen is still unknown. This sample was taken from a study of human T cells and chemical hapten exposure. Study information: Minor volume differences among pooled libraries chiefly drove per-sample TCR yield variation.

Germline CDR1 SGHTA, CDR2 FQGTGA. The CDR3 totals 15 residues. V lost 6 bases, J lost 4 bases, and 6 bases stayed unmatched. It was the library that attached unique molecular identifiers to individual cDNA molecules. Authors' analysis steps: Individual samples carried between about 23,224 and 690,600 TCRs, with more than 95,000 as the median. TCRdb recomputed calls from the RACE reads with MiXCR, one row per CDR3 protein. The V and J calls were determined by TCRdb, not by the authors. The sample yields tens of thousands of distinct CDR3 sequences, roughly 3.5% seen once. Study-wide results and caveats: Following DPC sensitization, TCRs present above 1 in 1000 frequency showed no change.

Time point: healthy volunteer bleed at 6 weeks. The template was total RNA from unfractionated whole blood. The genes are TRBV7-3 and TRBJ2-3; 11 nucleotides align to TRBD2. Sequencing used whole blood. The clonotype comes from a human donor in good health. Some clones in this sample may be carry-over from other donors' samples. The CDR3 DNA reads as TGTGCCAGCAGTCCTCTAGCGGGAGGTGCAGATACGCAGTATTTT. Translation gives CASSPLAGGADTQYF.